Below, one T cell receptor beta chain is given with its context. This entry belongs to a study of blood T cell repertoires in COVID-19. For the study at large: Donors in the United States, Italy and Spain gave samples during acute or convalescent COVID-19. PBMCs, B-cell-depleted T cells, or T cells provided the cDNA or gDNA that made up the material.

Authors' data handling: Amplification from reference gene primers served as the basis for estimated nucleated cell counts. Clones were read by immunoSEQ multiplex PCR, and TCRdb kept only the in-frame ones, dropping some. That table gives V, J and clone size, and the DNA gave D and trimming. This sample has approximately 120,000 clones, with nearly 85% found just once. Trimming took 5 bases from V and 8 from J; bases not matched to a gene: 15. There are 16 residues in the CDR3. Germline CDR1 reads KGHSH; CDR2 reads LQKENI. The sample comprised peripheral blood. The receptor was derived from a woman between 50 and 59 years old with acute or convalescent COVID-19. This sequence joins TRBV18 and TRBJ1-2; TRBD1 agrees at 9 bases. CDR3 amino acids: CASSYTGTGLSGGYTF. The DNA of the CDR3 is TGTGCCAGCTCATACACGGGGACAGGGTTATCCGGCGGCTACACCTTC.